This TCR beta chain was identified in a study of blood T cells in healthy people across ages. Donors gave ten milliliters of peripheral blood apiece. It was with a sample-barcoded 5' primer and a J-beta primer mix that a second PCR of roughly 7 to 12 cycles was run. TCRdb re-called the 5' RACE reads through MiXCR, storing one row per CDR3 protein. The table shows some 760,000 distinct CDR3 sequences, with around 25% occurring only once. Germline values: CDR1 SGHDN, CDR2 FVKESK. Trimming shortened V by 3 bases and J by 0 bases, and 11 bases separated the two germline ends. The CDR3 is 15 amino acids. The same sample was also used in a study of T cells of mothers and their children. From that report: Related mother-child pairs shared marginally more repertoire than unrelated pairs, though not significantly.

This sequence joins TRBV14 and TRBJ1-1; D is unclear. This clonotype originated in a boy between 10 and 17 years old in good health. The sample was blood. In DNA form, the CDR3 reads TGTGCCAGCAGCCAGGACGGAAAGATGAACACTGAAGCTTTCTTT. It codes for CASSQDGKMNTEAFF. Drawing the rest from reference TRBV14 and TRBJ1-1, the complete variable domain is EAGVTQFPSHSVIEKGQTVTLRCDPISGHDNLYWYRRVMGKEIKFLLHFVKESKQDESGMPNNRFLAERTGGTYSTLKVQPAELEDSGVYFCASSQDGKMNTEAFFGQGTRLTVV.